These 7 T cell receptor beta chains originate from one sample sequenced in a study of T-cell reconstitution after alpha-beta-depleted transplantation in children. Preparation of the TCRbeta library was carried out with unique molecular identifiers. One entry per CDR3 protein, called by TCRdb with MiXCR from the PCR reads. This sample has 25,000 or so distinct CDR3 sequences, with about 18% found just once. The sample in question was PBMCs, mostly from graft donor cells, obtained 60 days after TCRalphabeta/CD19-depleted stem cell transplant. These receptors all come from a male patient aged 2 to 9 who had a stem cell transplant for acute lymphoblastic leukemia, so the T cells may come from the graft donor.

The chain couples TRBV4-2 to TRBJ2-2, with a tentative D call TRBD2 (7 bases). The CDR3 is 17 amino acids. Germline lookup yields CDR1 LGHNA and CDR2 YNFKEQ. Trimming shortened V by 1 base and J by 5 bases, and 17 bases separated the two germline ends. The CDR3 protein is CASSQAVEGGGTGELFF. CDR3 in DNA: TGTGCCAGCAGCCAAGCAGTAGAGGGAGGGGGGACCGGGGAGCTGTTTTTT.

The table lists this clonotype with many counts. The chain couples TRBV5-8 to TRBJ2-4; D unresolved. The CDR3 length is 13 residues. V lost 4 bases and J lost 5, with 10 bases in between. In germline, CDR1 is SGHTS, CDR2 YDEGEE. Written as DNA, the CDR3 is TGTGCCAGCAGCCTGCATGGCCAAAACATTCAGTACTTC. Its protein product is CASSLHGQNIQYF.

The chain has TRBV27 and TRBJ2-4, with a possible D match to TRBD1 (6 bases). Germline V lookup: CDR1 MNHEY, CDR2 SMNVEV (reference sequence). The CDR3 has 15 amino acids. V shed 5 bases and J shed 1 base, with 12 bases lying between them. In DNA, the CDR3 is TGTGCCAGCAGTAGGCAGGGGTTCGCCAAAAACATTCAGTACTTC. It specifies CASSRQGFAKNIQYF.

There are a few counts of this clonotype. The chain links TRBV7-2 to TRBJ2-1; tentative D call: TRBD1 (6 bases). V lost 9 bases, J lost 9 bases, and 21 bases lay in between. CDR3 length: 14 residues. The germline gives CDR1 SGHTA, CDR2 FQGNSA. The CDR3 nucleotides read TGTGCCAGTCTGCCCTGGACAGCCGTGGGTGAGCAGTTCTTC. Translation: CASLPWTAVGEQFF.

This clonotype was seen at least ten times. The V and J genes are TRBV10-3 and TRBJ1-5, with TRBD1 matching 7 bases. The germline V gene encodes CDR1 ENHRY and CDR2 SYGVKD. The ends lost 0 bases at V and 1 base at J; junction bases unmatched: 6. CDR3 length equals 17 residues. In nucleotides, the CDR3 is TGTGCCATCAGTGAGTCAAGGGGGCTTAGGAGCAATCAGCCCCAGCATTTT. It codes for CAISESRGLRSNQPQHF.

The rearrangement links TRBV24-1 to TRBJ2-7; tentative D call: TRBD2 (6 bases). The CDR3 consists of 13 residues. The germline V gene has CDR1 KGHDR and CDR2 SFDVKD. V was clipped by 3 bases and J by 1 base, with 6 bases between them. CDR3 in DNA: TGTGCCACCAGTGATGGGACTTCCTACGAGCAGTACTTC. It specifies CATSDGTSYEQYF.

The CDR3 bases are TGTGCCAGCAGCTATGGGGGATTGGGGGTCAACTCCTACGAGCAGTACTTC. Translated, it gives CASSYGGLGVNSYEQYF. V gene TRBV6-2 or TRBV6-3 combines with J gene TRBJ2-7, with D possibly being TRBD1 or TRBD2 (5 bases each). V was trimmed by 6 bases and J by 0 bases, leaving 21 bases between them. The CDR3 has 17 amino acids. Germline loops: CDR1 MNHEY, CDR2 SVGEGT.